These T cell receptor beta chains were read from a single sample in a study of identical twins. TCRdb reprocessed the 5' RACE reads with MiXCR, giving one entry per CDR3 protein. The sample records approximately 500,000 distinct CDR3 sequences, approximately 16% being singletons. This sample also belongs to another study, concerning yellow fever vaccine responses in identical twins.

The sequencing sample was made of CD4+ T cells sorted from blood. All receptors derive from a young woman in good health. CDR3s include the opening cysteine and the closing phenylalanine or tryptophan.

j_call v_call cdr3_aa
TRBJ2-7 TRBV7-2 CASSQTGTSLEQYF
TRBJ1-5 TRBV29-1 CSAVPGTSYSNQPQHF
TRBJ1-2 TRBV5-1 CASSSSPWRTGDFYGYTF
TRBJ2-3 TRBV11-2 CASSDGLAGITDTQYF
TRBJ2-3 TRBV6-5 CASSYRIAGGPADTQYF
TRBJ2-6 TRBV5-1 CASSLHLRDRLISGANVLTF
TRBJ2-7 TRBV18 CASSPQQGRDEQYF
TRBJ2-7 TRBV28 CASSTPGTSRYEQYF
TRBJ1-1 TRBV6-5 CASSYGSTGGLAEAFF
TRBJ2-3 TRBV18 CASSPTGNTDTQYF
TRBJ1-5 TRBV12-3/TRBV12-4 CASSLTRNQPQHF
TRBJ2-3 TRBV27 CASRTGLAGGPQYF
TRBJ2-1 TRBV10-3 CAIRPGLAGSAEQFF
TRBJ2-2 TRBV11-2 CASSIRDRGTGELFF
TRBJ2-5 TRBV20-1 CSAGDRGKETQYF
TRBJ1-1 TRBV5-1 CASSLIPQADEAFF
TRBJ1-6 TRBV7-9 CASREGRWGDSPLHF
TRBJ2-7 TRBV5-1 CASSLWGGSQDEQYF
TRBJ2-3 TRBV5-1 CASSLGKGTDTQYF
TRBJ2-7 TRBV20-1 CSALGQNTLEQYF
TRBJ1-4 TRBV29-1 CSVQIGADEKLFF
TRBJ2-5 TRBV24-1 CATSETGVVETQYF
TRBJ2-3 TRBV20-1 CSAPWTGADTQYF
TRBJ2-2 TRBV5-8 CASSKGTIRTGELFF
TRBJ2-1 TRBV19 CASFPGLAEPYNEQFF
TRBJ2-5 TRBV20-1 CSAADQGPGLTQYF
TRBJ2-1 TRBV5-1 CASSLLAYNEQFF
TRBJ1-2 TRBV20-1 CSANYRVDGYTF
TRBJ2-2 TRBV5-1 CASSSGQHTGELFF
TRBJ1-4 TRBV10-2 CASSDEDATNEKLFF
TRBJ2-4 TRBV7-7 CASSLNAVGIQYF
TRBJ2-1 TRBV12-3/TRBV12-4 CASSTTRSPYRNEQFF
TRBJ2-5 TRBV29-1 CSVEGPAGPETQYF
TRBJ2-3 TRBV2 CASRDKTGFKGDTQYF
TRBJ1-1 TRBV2 CASTKTGMNTEAFF
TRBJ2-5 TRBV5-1 CASSTTGTTYQETQYF
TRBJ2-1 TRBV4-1 CASSPKLGLADNEQFF
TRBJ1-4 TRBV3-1 CASSQEQGLANEKLFF
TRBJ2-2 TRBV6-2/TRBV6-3 CASSKRQGGSGELFF
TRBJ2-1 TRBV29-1 CSVNSEPNEQFF
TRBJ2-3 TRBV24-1 CATSDPEYGTDTQYF
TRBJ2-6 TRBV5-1 CASSTRDRGASGANVLTF
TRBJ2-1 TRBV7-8 CASSYGGKGGPSNEQFF
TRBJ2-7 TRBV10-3 CAIGGQGAYEQYF